These 5 T cell receptor beta chains were sequenced from one sample in a study of blood T cell repertoires in COVID-19. Using immunoSEQ multiplex PCR, the repertoire was profiled, and TCRdb retains in-frame clones only, with some absent. The data show 200,000 or so clones, approximately 90% seen once. Sequenced input: peripheral blood. These receptors were collected from a man at least 80 years old with acute or convalescent COVID-19.

The chain has TRBV15 and TRBJ2-1; 9 bases line up with TRBD1. The CDR3 has 16 residues. Looked up from germline, CDR1 is LNHNV and CDR2 is YYDKDF (reference sequence). With 0 bases clipped from V and 8 bases from J, the junction kept 8 bases outside the gene matches. The CDR3 spells CATSRDPGQGLDEQFF. DNA of the CDR3: TGTGCCACCAGCAGAGATCCGGGACAGGGATTGGATGAGCAGTTCTTC.

In this sample, this clone turned up a few times. V is TRBV6-6 and J is TRBJ2-7; D is unclear. V was shortened by 5 bases and J by 3 bases, with 11 bases between the two germline ends. This CDR3 is 13 amino acids long. The germline V gene has CDR1 MNHNY and CDR2 SVGAGI (reference sequence). The CDR3 sequence: CASSTPPLYEQYV. CDR3 nucleotides: TGTGCCAGCAGTACACCCCCCCTCTACGAGCAGTACGTC.

V is TRBV11-3 and J is TRBJ2-3; no clear D. CDR3 length equals 12 residues. From germline, CDR1 is SGHNT and CDR2 YENEEA. Trimming took off 6 bases at V and 4 bases at J, with 8 bases between the two ends. CDR3 sequence (DNA): TGTGCCAGCAGTTCCAATTCAGATACGCAGTATTTT. This translates into CASSSNSDTQYF. Variable domain in full (rest from reference TRBV11-3 and TRBJ2-3): EAGVVQSPRYKIIEKKQPVAFWCNPISGHNTLYWYLQNLGQGPELLIRYENEEAVDDSQLPKDRFSAERLKGVDSTLKIQPAELGDSAVYLCASSSNSDTQYFGPGTRLTVL.

The V and J genes are TRBV24-1 and TRBJ2-1; 9 bases fit TRBD1. This CDR3 is built from 15 residues. Trimming at V came to 3 bases and at J to 8 bases, leaving 7 bases not matched to a gene. Germline V gene data show CDR1 as KGHDR and CDR2 as SFDVKD. DNA of the CDR3: TGTGCCACCAGTGATCCTCGGGACAGGGTTGATGAGCAGTTCTTC. This translates into CATSDPRDRVDEQFF.

The V and J genes are TRBV24-1 and TRBJ1-4, with D unresolved. This CDR3 region has 13 residues. Trimming pared 3 bases from V and 9 bases from J, leaving 10 bases between. Per germline, CDR1 KGHDR and CDR2 SFDVKD. Here the CDR3 DNA reads TGTGCCACCAGTGATGGCTGGGCGCAAAAACTGTTTTTT. Amino acid sequence: CATSDGWAQKLFF.